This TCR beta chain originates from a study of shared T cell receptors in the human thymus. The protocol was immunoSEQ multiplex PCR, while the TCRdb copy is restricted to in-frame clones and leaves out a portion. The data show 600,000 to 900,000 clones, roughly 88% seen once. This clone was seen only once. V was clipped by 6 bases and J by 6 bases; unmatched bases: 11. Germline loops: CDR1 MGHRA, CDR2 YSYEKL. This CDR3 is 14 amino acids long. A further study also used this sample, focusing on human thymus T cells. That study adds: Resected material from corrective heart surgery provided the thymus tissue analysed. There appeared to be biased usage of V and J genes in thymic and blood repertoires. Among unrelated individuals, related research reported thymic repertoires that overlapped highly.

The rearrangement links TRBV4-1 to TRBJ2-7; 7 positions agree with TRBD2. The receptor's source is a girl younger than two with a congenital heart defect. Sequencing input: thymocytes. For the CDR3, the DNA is TGCGCCAGCAGTTCCGAGGAGGGGAGGGTCGAGCAGTACTTC. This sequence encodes CASSSEEGRVEQYF.